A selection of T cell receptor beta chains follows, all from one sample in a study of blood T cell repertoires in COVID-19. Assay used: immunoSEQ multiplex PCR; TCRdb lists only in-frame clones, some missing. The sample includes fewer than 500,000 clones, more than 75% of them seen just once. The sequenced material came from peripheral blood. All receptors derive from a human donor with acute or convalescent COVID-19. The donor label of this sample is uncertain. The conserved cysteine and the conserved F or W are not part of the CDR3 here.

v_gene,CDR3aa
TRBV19,ASSMGQGHYGYT
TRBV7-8,ASSIRTGVNSPLH
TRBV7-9,ASSSTGTGHSYEQY
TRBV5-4,ASSLRGDRATDTQY
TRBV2,ASSEEGGGANEQF
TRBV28,ASRGDTMNTEAF
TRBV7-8,ASSLVGGGGGPTSYEQY
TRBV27,ASSLSGTGRVGYT
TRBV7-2,ASSLTGTNSNQPQH
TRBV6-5,ASRKTRDSGGKLF
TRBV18,ASSPMDGGTGNTIY
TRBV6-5,ASSFRDRSGYT
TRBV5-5,ASSFGAGLGRTEAF
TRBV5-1,ASSLTTGNTIY
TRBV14,ASSQRSGGYNEQF
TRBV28,ASSLFTREQY
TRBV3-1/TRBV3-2,ASSVIPGEAF
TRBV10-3,AIRDRAGTEAF
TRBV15,ATSRDMRSPLH
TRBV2,ASKSEGRFPTPLH
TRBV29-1,SGGDSEAF
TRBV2,ASRQGQGGETQY
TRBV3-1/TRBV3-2,ASSPARTGGLWGTEAF
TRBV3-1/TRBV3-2,ASSQGTSGRSGPYNEQF
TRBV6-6,ASSLGEVSPLH
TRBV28,ASRQQGPYNSPLH
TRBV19,ASGDRGPYEQY
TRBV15,ATSRDRLAGGYT
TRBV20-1,SASEQGKADTQY
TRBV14,ASSRGGVPYEQY
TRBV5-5,ASSPTGNPLSNTEAF
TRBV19,ASSNPGQESGQPQH
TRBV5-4,ASSFPTGRPKEQY
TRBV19,ASSGQSNSPLH
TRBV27,ASSRTGSYIQY
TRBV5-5,ASSSRTGAGYGYT
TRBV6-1,ASSVVGQGALNTEAF
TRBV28,ASRLPPGEKLF
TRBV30,AWRTGGTLIKEQF
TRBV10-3,AIRAGAGELGNTEAF
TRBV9,ASSSRRWAF
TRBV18,ASSLGTGFQPQH
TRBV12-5,ASGAAGGTRYNEQF
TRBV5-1,ASSLFPQASGQETQY
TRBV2,ASRRDRVMNTEAF